This record concerns one T cell receptor beta chain sequence. This sample is part of a study of blood T cell repertoires in COVID-19. Study at large: Samples taken during acute and convalescent COVID-19 were collected in the United States, Italy and Spain. The cDNA or gDNA used as material had been derived from T cells, B-cell-depleted T cells, or PBMCs.

Original processing methods: Quantification of nucleated cells was approximated via reference gene primer amplification. TCRdb's table, derived via immunoSEQ multiplex PCR, lists solely in-frame clones and lacks some. V, J and clone size derive from that table, while D and trimming were established from the DNA sequence. The data hold approximately 210,000 clones, with about 90% observed a single time. The CDR3 is 15 residues long. Trimming cost V 2 bases and J 4 bases, with 11 bases left between them. Germline lookup yields CDR1 LGHNA and CDR2 YNFKEQ. The clonotype comes from a man aged 25 to 40 with acute or convalescent COVID-19. The chain combines TRBV4-2 with TRBJ2-2, with D perhaps TRBD1 (5 bases). The specimen sequenced was peripheral blood. CDR3 loop: CASSQTRAVTGELFF. The DNA for the CDR3 is TGTGCCAGCAGCCAAACCAGGGCGGTCACCGGGGAGCTGTTTTTT.